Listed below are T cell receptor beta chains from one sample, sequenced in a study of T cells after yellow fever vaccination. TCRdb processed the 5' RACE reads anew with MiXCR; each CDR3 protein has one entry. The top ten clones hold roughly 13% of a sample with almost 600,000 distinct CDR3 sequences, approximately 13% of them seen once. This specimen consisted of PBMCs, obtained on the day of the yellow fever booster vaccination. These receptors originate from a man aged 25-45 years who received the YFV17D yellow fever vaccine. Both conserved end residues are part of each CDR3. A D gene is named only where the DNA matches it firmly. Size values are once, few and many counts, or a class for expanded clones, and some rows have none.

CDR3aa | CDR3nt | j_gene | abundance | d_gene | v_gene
CASSVGQSQFYEQYF | TGTGCCAGCAGCGTAGGACAGTCCCAATTTTACGAGCAGTACTTC | TRBJ2-7 | few | . | TRBV9
CASSLASGRSKAYEQYF | TGTGCCAGCAGCTTGGCTAGCGGGAGGAGTAAGGCCTACGAGCAGTACTTC | TRBJ2-7 | few | TRBD2 | TRBV5-4
CASSPGVTWARDEQYF | TGTGCCAGCAGCCCCGGGGTTACGTGGGCTAGGGACGAGCAGTACTTC | TRBJ2-7 | few | . | TRBV3-1
CSARGGGPGSRTDTQYF | TGCAGTGCTAGAGGGGGGGGACCCGGGAGCCGCACAGATACGCAGTATTTT | TRBJ2-3 | . | TRBD2 | TRBV20-1
CASSLFYRDSGNEQFF | TGTGCCAGCAGCTTATTCTACCGGGACAGCGGCAATGAGCAGTTCTTC | TRBJ2-1 | . | TRBD1 | TRBV7-6
CASSFANSYEQYF | TGTGCCAGCAGTTTTGCCAACTCCTACGAGCAGTACTTC | TRBJ2-7 | . | . | TRBV12-3/TRBV12-4
CASSLDPGNGANVLTF | TGCGCCAGCAGCTTGGACCCGGGGAACGGGGCCAACGTCCTGACTTTC | TRBJ2-6 | . | . | TRBV5-1
CASSLRRSSGSGELFF | TGTGCCAGCAGCTTAAGGCGCTCGTCCGGGAGCGGGGAGCTGTTTTTT | TRBJ2-2 | . | . | TRBV7-2
CASSFSTNRHQVLAKNIQYF | TGTGCCAGCAGCTTTTCCACTAACCGACACCAAGTTTTAGCCAAAAACATTCAGTACTTC | TRBJ2-4 | few | . | TRBV7-2
CASSLTSGSRREQFF | TGTGCCAGCAGTCTCACTAGCGGGAGTAGGAGGGAGCAGTTCTTC | TRBJ2-1 | few | TRBD2 | TRBV7-2
CSADRQGAETQYF | TGCAGTGCGGACAGACAGGGGGCGGAGACCCAGTACTTC | TRBJ2-5 | . | TRBD1 | TRBV20-1
CASSPDSLAGAYQYF | TGTGCCAGCAGTCCCGATTCCCTAGCGGGGGCCTATCAGTACTTC | TRBJ2-4 | few | TRBD2 | TRBV6-2/TRBV6-3
CATCQNPTATTNEKLFF | TGTGCCACCTGCCAAAATCCCACAGCTACAACTAATGAAAAACTGTTTTTT | TRBJ1-4 | . | . | TRBV3-1
CASSQEFGTQYF | TGTGCCAGCAGCCAAGAGTTCGGGACCCAGTACTTC | TRBJ2-5 | . | . | TRBV3-1
CASSLDLVNTGELFF | TGCGCCAGCAGCTTGGATCTAGTGAACACCGGGGAGCTGTTTTTT | TRBJ2-2 | . | . | TRBV5-1
CSASRLADNTGELFF | TGCAGTGCTAGCAGACTAGCGGATAACACCGGGGAGCTGTTTTTT | TRBJ2-2 | . | TRBD2 | TRBV20-1
CATSDGRAYNEQFF | TGTGCCACCAGCGACGGCAGGGCATACAATGAGCAGTTCTTC | TRBJ2-1 | few | . | TRBV15
CASNLAKGDEQFF | TGTGCCAGCAATCTAGCAAAAGGCGATGAGCAGTTCTTC | TRBJ2-1 | once | . | TRBV28
CASSHRATPGSGELFF | TGTGCCAGCAGCCACCGGGCGACTCCCGGGAGCGGGGAGCTGTTTTTT | TRBJ2-2 | . | . | TRBV7-2
CASSYLTESEQYF | TGTGCCAGCAGTTACTTAACAGAATCGGAGCAGTACTTC | TRBJ2-7 | few | . | TRBV6-2/TRBV6-3
CATSDRTSGNNEQFF | TGTGCCACCAGTGATCGGACTAGCGGAAACAATGAGCAGTTCTTC | TRBJ2-1 | few | TRBD2 | TRBV24-1
CASSETGTTYEQYF | TGTGCCAGCAGTGAAACCGGGACGACCTACGAGCAGTACTTC | TRBJ2-7 | . | . | TRBV6-1
CASRFPGDYNEQFF | TGTGCCAGTCGTTTCCCGGGGGATTACAATGAGCAGTTCTTC | TRBJ2-1 | . | . | TRBV27
CASSRWASGRDEQFF | TGTGCCAGCAGCCGGTGGGCTAGCGGGAGAGATGAGCAGTTCTTC | TRBJ2-1 | . | TRBD2 | TRBV5-6
CASSSPKASGRNEQFF | TGTGCCAGCAGCTCCCCCAAAGCTAGCGGGAGGAATGAGCAGTTCTTC | TRBJ2-1 | few | TRBD2 | TRBV11-3
CSARDQREYTGELFF | TGCAGTGCTAGAGATCAGAGAGAGTACACCGGGGAGCTGTTTTTT | TRBJ2-2 | many | . | TRBV20-1
CASSTSGRAVNEQFF | TGCGCCAGCAGCACCAGCGGGAGGGCCGTTAATGAGCAGTTCTTC | TRBJ2-1 | few | TRBD2 | TRBV5-1
CASSLWDRAYEQYF | TGTGCCAGCAGCTTATGGGACAGGGCCTACGAGCAGTACTTC | TRBJ2-7 | many | TRBD1 | TRBV7-8
CASSPRQVGTGGGEQFF | TGTGCCAGCTCACCGCGTCAGGTCGGGACAGGGGGGGGTGAGCAGTTCTTC | TRBJ2-1 | . | TRBD1 | TRBV18
CSVGSGVDEQYF | TGCAGCGTTGGTTCAGGGGTGGACGAGCAGTACTTC | TRBJ2-7 | many | . | TRBV29-1
CASSPWVREDTQYF | TGTGCCAGCAGTCCCTGGGTCCGGGAAGATACGCAGTATTTT | TRBJ2-3 | . | . | TRBV25-1
CASSQDAGSTYEQYF | TGCGCCAGCAGCCAAGACGCGGGATCAACCTACGAGCAGTACTTC | TRBJ2-7 | . | . | TRBV4-3
CASSPELAGGPGTQYF | TGCGCCAGCAGCCCGGAACTAGCGGGAGGGCCGGGTACGCAGTATTTT | TRBJ2-3 | . | TRBD2 | TRBV5-1
CASSYPSGLDTGELFF | TGTGCCAGCAGTTACCCAAGCGGGCTCGACACCGGGGAGCTGTTTTTT | TRBJ2-2 | few | . | TRBV6-2/TRBV6-3
CAISGGTHQPQHF | TGTGCCATCAGTGGCGGGACGCACCAGCCCCAGCATTTT | TRBJ1-5 | . | . | TRBV10-3
CASSPVGRGLYEQYF | TGTGCCAGCTCACCCGTGGGCAGGGGGCTGTACGAGCAGTACTTC | TRBJ2-7 | few | TRBD1 | TRBV18
CSAASAGNPEQYF | TGCAGTGCTGCTTCAGCGGGGAACCCCGAGCAGTACTTC | TRBJ2-7 | . | TRBD2 | TRBV20-1
CSVGQGRLETQYF | TGCAGCGTGGGACAGGGGAGGCTGGAGACCCAGTACTTC | TRBJ2-5 | . | TRBD1 | TRBV29-1
CASSPLEQEVMGEQYF | TGTGCCAGCTCACCTCTCGAACAGGAAGTAATGGGGGAGCAGTACTTC | TRBJ2-7 | . | . | TRBV18
CASSSRQENSPLHF | TGTGCCAGCAGCTCAAGACAGGAGAATTCACCCCTCCACTTT | TRBJ1-6 | few | . | TRBV7-2
CASSPDRDRSREQFF | TGTGCCAGCAGCCCAGACCGGGACAGGTCGCGAGAGCAGTTCTTC | TRBJ2-1 | few | TRBD1 | TRBV7-9